Listed below are T cell receptor beta chains from one sample, sequenced in a study of shared clonotypes between healthy human individuals. TCRdb's table, derived via immunoSEQ multiplex PCR, lists solely in-frame clones and lacks some. This sample has approximately 1,000,000 clones; approximately 80% occur once, and the top ten carry approximately 0.9%. The sequencing input was memory CD4+ T cells from PBMCs. All receptors derive from a man younger than 35 in good health. Some clones in this sample may be carry-over from other donors' samples. CDR3s include the opening cysteine and the closing phenylalanine or tryptophan. The D gene is left open where the match is weak. Not all rows give a size; the values are once, few, many and, for expanded clones, a class.

d_gene	j_gene	v_gene	abundance	CDR3aa	CDR3nt
TRBD2	TRBJ2-1	TRBV23-1	-	CASIGISGRGGEQFF	TGCGCCAGCATCGGGATTAGCGGGAGGGGGGGTGAGCAGTTCTTC
TRBD2	TRBJ2-1	TRBV9	-	CASSPGLAGSYSSYNEQFF	TGTGCCAGCAGCCCTGGACTAGCGGGGTCATACAGCTCCTACAATGAGCAGTTCTTC
TRBD1	TRBJ1-4	TRBV7-9	once	CASSRSGGWDEKLFF	TGTGCCAGCAGCAGGTCAGGGGGCTGGGATGAAAAACTGTTTTTT
TRBD1	TRBJ2-2	TRBV18	-	CASSLSRLQGSTGELFF	TGTGCCAGCTCCCTAAGTCGACTACAGGGGAGCACCGGGGAGCTGTTTTTT
TRBD2	TRBJ2-2	TRBV29-1	-	CSVRGGGTTGELFF	TGCAGCGTTCGGGGGGGAGGGACCACCGGGGAGCTGTTTTTT
-	TRBJ2-5	TRBV10-1	-	CASSEGREPGTQYF	TGCGCCAGCAGTGAGGGCAGGGAACCGGGGACCCAGTACTTC
TRBD2	TRBJ2-7	TRBV19	-	CASSISGIFGYEQYF	TGTGCCAGTAGTATTAGCGGGATCTTTGGGTACGAGCAGTACTTC
TRBD2	TRBJ2-1	TRBV4-1	-	CASSQESGTSGSRYNEQFF	TGCGCCAGCAGCCAAGAATCGGGGACTAGCGGGAGTAGGTACAATGAGCAGTTCTTC
-	TRBJ1-2	TRBV9	-	CASSVYPGDYGYTF	TGTGCCAGCAGCGTATATCCGGGAGACTATGGCTACACCTTC
TRBD1	TRBJ1-1	TRBV10-3	-	CAISETPGQGNTEAFF	TGTGCCATCAGTGAGACTCCAGGACAGGGTAACACTGAAGCTTTCTTT
TRBD1	TRBJ2-5	TRBV5-1	few	CASSQGHYRGQAQYF	TGCGCCAGCAGCCAAGGCCACTACAGGGGGCAGGCCCAGTACTTC
TRBD2	TRBJ2-4	TRBV18	once	CASSPFGGLDVTKNIQYF	TGTGCCAGCTCACCATTCGGCGGACTAGATGTGACCAAAAACATTCAGTACTTC
TRBD1	TRBJ1-4	TRBV5-1	-	CASSWTGSNEKLFF	TGCGCCAGCAGCTGGACAGGAAGTAATGAAAAACTGTTTTTT
-	TRBJ2-7	TRBV19	-	CASSIRAGSYEQYF	TGTGCCAGTAGTATACGGGCAGGGAGTTACGAGCAGTACTTC
TRBD2	TRBJ2-7	TRBV9	-	CASSVATSGSEQYF	TGTGCCAGCAGCGTAGCCACTAGCGGGAGCGAGCAGTACTTC
-	TRBJ2-7	TRBV5-5	few	CASSLAFGGLTYEQYF	TGTGCCAGCAGCTTGGCCTTCGGAGGTCTGACCTACGAGCAGTACTTC
-	TRBJ2-2	TRBV10-1	many	CASSTTLGGELFF	TGCGCCAGCAGTACAACGTTGGGCGGGGAGCTGTTTTTT
TRBD1	TRBJ2-7	TRBV19	-	CASSPGTDYEQYF	TGTGCCAGTAGTCCGGGGACAGACTACGAGCAGTACTTC
-	TRBJ2-2	TRBV28	-	CASSSPGAGELFF	TGTGCCAGCAGTTCCCCGGGGGCCGGGGAGCTGTTTTTT
-	TRBJ2-1	TRBV12-5	-	CASGLVEQGNEQFF	TGTGCTAGTGGTTTGGTAGAACAGGGCAATGAGCAGTTCTTC
-	TRBJ1-5	TRBV5-1	-	CASSLAGGSQPQHF	TGCGCCAGCAGCTTGGCGGGGGGCAGTCAGCCCCAGCATTTT
-	TRBJ1-5	TRBV27	-	CASSPYSKSGPQHF	TGTGCCAGCAGCCCTTATTCTAAGTCGGGGCCCCAGCATTTT
-	TRBJ1-5	TRBV7-9	few	CASSLAGHQYSNQPQHF	TGTGCCAGCAGCTTAGCCGGACATCAGTATAGCAATCAGCCCCAGCATTTT
-	TRBJ2-7	TRBV18	-	CASSFLSGEQYF	TGTGCCAGCTCATTCCTTTCGGGCGAGCAGTACTTC
-	TRBJ2-1	TRBV28	-	CASRLGRASSYNEQFF	TGTGCCAGCAGACTAGGAAGGGCTAGCTCCTACAATGAGCAGTTCTTC
-	TRBJ2-7	TRBV29-1	-	CSVLPPDSEQYF	TGCAGCGTTTTGCCCCCGGACAGCGAGCAGTACTTC
TRBD2	TRBJ2-3	TRBV7-2	-	CASSLGGRTLDTQYF	TGTGCCAGCAGCTTAGGCGGGAGGACTTTGGATACGCAGTATTTT
TRBD1	TRBJ1-2	TRBV10-3	many	CAISDRRQGNYGYTF	TGTGCCATCAGTGACCGTCGACAGGGGAACTATGGCTACACCTTC